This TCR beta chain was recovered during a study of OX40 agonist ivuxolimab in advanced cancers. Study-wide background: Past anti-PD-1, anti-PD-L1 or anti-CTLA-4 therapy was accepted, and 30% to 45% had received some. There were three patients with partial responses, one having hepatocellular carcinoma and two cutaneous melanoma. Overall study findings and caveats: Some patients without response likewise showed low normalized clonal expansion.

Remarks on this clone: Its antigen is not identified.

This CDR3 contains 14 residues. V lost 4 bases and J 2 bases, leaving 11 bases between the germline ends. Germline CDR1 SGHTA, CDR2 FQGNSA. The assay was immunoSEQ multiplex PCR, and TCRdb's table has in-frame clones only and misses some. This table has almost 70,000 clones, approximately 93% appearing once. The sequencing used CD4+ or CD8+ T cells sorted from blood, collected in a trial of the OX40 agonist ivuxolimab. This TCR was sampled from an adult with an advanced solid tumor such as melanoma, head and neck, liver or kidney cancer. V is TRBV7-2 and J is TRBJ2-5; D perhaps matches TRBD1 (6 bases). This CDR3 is CASSSPQGQETQYF. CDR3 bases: TGTGCCAGCAGCTCCCCGCAGGGGCAAGAGACCCAGTACTTC.